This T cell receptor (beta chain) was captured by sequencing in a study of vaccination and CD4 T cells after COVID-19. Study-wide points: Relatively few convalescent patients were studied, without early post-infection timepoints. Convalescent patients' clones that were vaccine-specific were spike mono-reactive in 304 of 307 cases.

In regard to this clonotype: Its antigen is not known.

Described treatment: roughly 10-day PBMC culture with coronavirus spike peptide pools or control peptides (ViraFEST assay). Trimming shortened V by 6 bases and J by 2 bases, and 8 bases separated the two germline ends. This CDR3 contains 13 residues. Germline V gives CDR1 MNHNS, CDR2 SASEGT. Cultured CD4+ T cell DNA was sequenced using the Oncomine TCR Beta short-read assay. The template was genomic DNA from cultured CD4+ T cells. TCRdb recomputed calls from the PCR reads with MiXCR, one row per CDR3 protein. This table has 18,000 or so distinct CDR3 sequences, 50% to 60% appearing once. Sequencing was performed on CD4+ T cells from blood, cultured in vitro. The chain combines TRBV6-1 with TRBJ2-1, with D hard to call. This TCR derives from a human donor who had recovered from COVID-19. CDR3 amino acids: CASRFGTYNEQFF. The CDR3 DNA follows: TGTGCCAGCAGATTTGGAACCTACAATGAGCAGTTCTTC.